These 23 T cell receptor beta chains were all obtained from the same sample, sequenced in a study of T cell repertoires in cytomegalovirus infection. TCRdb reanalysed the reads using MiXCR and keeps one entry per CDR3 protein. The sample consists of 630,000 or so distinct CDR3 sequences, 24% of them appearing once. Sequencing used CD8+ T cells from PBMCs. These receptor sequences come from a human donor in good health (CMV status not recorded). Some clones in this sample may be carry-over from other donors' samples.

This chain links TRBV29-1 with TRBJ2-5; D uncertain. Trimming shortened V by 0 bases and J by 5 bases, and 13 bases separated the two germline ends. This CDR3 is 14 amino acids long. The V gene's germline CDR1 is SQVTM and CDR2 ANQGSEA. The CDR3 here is CSVEDRGSGETQYF. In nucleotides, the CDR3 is TGCAGCGTTGAAGATCGAGGTTCCGGGGAGACCCAGTACTTC. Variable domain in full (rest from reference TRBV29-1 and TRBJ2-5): SAVISQKPSRDICQRGTSLTIQCQVDSQVTMMFWYRQQPGQSLTLIATANQGSEATYESGFVIDKFPISRPNLTFSTLTVSNMSPEDSSIYLCSVEDRGSGETQYFGPGTRLLVL.

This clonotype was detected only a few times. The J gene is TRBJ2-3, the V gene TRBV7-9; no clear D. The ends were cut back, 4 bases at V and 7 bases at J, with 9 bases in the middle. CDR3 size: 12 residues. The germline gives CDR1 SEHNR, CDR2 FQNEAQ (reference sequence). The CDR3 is CASSYEENTQYF. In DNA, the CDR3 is TGTGCCAGCAGCTATGAAGAGAATACGCAGTATTTT.

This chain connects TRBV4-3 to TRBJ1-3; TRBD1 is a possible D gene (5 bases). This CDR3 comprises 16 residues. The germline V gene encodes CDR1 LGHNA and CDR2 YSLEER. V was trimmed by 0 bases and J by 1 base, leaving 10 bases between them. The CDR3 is CASSQDRWGSGNTIYF. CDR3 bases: TGCGCCAGCAGCCAAGATCGGTGGGGGTCTGGAAACACCATATATTTT.

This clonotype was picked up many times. CDR3 region: CASSLVAGGIHNEQFF. DNA of the CDR3: TGTGCCAGCAGCTTAGTAGCAGGGGGAATCCACAATGAGCAGTTCTTC. This chain joins TRBV7-8 and TRBJ2-1; 7 bases match TRBD1. Trimming cost V 1 base and J 5 bases; bases outside gene matches: 8. There are 16 residues in the CDR3. Germline V gives CDR1 SGHVS, CDR2 FQNEAQ.

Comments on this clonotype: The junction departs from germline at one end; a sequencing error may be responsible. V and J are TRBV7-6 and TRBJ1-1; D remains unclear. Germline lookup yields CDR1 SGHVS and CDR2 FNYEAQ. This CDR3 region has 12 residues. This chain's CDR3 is CVSSPDGTEAFF. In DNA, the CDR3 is TGTGTCAGCAGCCCGGACGGCACTGAAGCTTTCTTT.

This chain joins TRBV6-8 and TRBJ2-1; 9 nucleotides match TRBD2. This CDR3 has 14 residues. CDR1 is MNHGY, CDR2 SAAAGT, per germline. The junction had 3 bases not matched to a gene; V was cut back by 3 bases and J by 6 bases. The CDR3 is CASSYPSGANEQFF. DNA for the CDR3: TGTGCCAGCAGTTATCCTAGCGGGGCCAATGAGCAGTTCTTC.

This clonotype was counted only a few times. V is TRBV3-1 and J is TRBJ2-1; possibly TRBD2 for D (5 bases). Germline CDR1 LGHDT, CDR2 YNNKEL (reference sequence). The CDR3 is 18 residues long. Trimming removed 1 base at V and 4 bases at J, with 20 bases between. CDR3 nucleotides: TGTGCCAGCAGCCAAGGCCACCTTACGCTAGCAGAGTACAATGAGCAGTTCTTC. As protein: CASSQGHLTLAEYNEQFF.

In DNA form, the CDR3 reads TGCAGCGTCCCTAAGGACAGTGGCGGGCAGTATTTT. Residues: CSVPKDSGGQYF. The genes are TRBV29-1 and TRBJ2-3, with D tentatively TRBD1 (6 bases). The length of the CDR3 is 12 residues. The germline V and J ends were trimmed by 6 bases and 11 bases, with 18 bases remaining between them. Germline V lookup: CDR1 SQVTM, CDR2 ANQGSEA.

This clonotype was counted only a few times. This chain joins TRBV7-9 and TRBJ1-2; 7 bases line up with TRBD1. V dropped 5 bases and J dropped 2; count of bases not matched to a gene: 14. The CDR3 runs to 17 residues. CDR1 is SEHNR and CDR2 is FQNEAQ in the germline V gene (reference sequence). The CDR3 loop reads CASSQEGRGDSNYGYTF. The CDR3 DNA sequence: TGTGCCAGCAGCCAGGAGGGCAGGGGGGATTCGAACTATGGCTACACCTTC.

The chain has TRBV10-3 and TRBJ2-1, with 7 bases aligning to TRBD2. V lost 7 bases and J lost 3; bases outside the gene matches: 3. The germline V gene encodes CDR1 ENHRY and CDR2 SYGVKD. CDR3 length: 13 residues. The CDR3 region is CAITPGGYNEQFF. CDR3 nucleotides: TGTGCCATCACCCCGGGGGGCTACAATGAGCAGTTCTTC.

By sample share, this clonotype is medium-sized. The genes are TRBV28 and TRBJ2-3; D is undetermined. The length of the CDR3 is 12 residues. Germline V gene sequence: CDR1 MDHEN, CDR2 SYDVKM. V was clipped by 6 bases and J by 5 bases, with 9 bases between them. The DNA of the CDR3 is TGTGCCAGCAGCCCCCTGGGAGATACGCAGTATTTT. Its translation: CASSPLGDTQYF.

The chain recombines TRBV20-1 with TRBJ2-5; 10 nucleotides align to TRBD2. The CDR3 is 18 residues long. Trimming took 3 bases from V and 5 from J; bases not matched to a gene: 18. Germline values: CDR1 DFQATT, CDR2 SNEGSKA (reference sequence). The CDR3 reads CSASRPGYLAGGRETQYF. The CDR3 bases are TGCAGTGCTAGCAGACCGGGATACTTAGCGGGGGGCAGGGAGACCCAGTACTTC.

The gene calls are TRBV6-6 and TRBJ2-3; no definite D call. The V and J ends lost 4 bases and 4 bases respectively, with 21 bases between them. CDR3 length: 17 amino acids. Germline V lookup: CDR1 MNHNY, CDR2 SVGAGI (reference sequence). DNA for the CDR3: TGTGCCAGCAGTTCATTAGTGGGGTCGGTGGACGCAGATACGCAGTATTTT. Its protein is CASSSLVGSVDADTQYF.

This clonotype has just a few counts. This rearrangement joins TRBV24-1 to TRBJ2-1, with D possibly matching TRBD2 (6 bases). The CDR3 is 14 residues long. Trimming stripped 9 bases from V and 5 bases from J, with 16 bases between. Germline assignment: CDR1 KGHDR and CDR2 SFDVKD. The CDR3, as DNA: TGTGCCACCGGAGGGTGGGCCGACCACAATGAGCAGTTCTTC. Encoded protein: CATGGWADHNEQFF.

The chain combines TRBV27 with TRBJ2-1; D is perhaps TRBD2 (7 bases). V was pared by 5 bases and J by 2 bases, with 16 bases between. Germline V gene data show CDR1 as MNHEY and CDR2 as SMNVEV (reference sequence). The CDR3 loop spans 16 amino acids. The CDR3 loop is CASSPLGGATYNEQFF. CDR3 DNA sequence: TGTGCCAGCAGTCCTCTGGGGGGGGCAACCTACAATGAGCAGTTCTTC.

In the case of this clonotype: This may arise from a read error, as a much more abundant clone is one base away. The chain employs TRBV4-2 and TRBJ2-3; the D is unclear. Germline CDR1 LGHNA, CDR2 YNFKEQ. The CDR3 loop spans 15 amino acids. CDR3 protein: CANSPPDFTPDTQYF. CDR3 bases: TGTGCCAACAGCCCGCCAGACTTTACCCCAGATACGCAGTATTTT.

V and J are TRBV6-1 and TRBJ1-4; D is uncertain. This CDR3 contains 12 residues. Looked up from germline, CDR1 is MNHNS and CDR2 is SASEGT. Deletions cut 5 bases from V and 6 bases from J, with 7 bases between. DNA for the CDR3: TGTGCCAGCAGTCCCCCCGATGAAAAACTGTTTTTT. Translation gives CASSPPDEKLFF.

CDR3 in DNA: TGCAGTGCTATATCCAGGGGGCAGAGTTATAATTCACCCCTCCACTTT. Amino acid sequence: CSAISRGQSYNSPLHF. The J gene is TRBJ1-6, the V gene TRBV20-1; the match to TRBD1 covers 8 bases. J was trimmed by 4 bases and V by 4 bases; bases with no gene match: 9. There are 16 residues in the CDR3. CDR1 and CDR2 (germline): DFQATT, SNEGSKA (reference sequence).

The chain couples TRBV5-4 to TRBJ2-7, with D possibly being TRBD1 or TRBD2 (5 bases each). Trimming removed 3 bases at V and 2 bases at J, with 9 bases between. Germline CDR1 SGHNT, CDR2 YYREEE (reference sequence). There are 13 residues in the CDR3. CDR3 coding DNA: TGTGCCAGCAGCTCGGGACCTACCTACGAGCAGTACTTC. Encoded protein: CASSSGPTYEQYF.

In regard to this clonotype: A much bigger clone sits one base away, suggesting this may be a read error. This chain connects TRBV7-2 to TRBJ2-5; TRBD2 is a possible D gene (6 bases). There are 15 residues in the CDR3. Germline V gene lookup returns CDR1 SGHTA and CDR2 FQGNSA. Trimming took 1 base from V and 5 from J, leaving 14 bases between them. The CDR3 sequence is CASSLEASDDETQYF. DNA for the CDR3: TGTGCCAGCAGCTTAGAGGCTAGCGATGATGAGACCCAGTACTTC.

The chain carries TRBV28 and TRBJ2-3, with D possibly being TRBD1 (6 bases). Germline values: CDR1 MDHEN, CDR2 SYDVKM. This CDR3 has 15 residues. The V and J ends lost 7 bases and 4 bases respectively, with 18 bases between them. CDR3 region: CASTLSRGEADTQYF. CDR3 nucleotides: TGTGCCAGCACGCTGAGCAGGGGAGAGGCAGATACGCAGTATTTT.

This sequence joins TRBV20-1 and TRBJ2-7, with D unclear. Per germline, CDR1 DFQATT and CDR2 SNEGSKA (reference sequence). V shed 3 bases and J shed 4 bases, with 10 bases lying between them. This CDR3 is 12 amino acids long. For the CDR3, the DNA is TGCAGTGCTAGCCAGGCCCAGTACGAGCAGTACTTC. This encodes CSASQAQYEQYF.

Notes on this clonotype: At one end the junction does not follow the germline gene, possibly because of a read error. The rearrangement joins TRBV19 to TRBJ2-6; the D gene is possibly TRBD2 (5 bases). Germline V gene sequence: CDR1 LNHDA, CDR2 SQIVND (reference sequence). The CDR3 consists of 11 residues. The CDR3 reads CVSSDGVGLTF. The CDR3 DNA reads TGTGTCAGTAGCGACGGTGTTGGCCTGACTTTC.